Below are 23 T cell receptor beta chains sequenced from a single sample in a study of T cells in Graves' hyperthyroidism and ophthalmopathy. RNA transcripts gave rise to amplified TCR beta CDR3 regions. Initially, a first-round RT-PCR of the TCR CDR3 employed the HTBI primer set. TCRdb passed the multiplex PCR reads through MiXCR, listing each CDR3 protein once. The repertoire includes about half a million distinct CDR3 sequences, roughly a quarter of them detected once, and roughly 12% sits in the top ten. Source material: blood. The receptors shown here come from a woman aged 25 to 39 with Graves' ophthalmopathy.

The genes are TRBV6-2 or TRBV6-3 and TRBJ1-2; D may be TRBD1 (5 bases). The V gene lost 5 bases and the J gene lost 12 bases, with 19 bases spanning the gap. This CDR3 comprises 13 residues. Looked up from germline, CDR1 is MNHEY and CDR2 is SVGEGT. Here the CDR3 DNA reads TGTGCCAGCAGTACTCCGGACACCCTCAGGAACACCTTC. It encodes CASSTPDTLRNTF.

The chain is built from TRBV19 and TRBJ1-5; possibly TRBD1 for D (5 bases). Germline assignment: CDR1 LNHDA and CDR2 SQIVND (reference sequence). V lost 3 bases, J lost 4 bases, and 16 bases lay in between. This CDR3 is built from 16 residues. The CDR3 loop is CASSMDYQGGNQPQHF. The CDR3 DNA follows: TGTGCCAGTAGTATGGATTACCAGGGCGGGAATCAGCCCCAGCATTTT.

This clonotype has only a few counts. V usage is TRBV6-1 and J usage is TRBJ1-1; the match to TRBD1 covers 7 bases. The germline gives CDR1 MNHNS, CDR2 SASEGT. The CDR3 is made up of 15 amino acids. Trimming cost V 6 bases and J 5 bases; bases outside gene matches: 12. CDR3 region: CASRDQTGPKTEAFF. The CDR3 region has the DNA TGTGCCAGCAGGGACCAGACAGGGCCGAAGACTGAAGCTTTCTTT.

This chain connects TRBV7-3 to TRBJ2-2, with D uncertain. Trimming removed 5 bases from V and 6 bases from J, with 7 bases in between. This CDR3 spans 12 amino acids. The germline gives CDR1 SGHTA, CDR2 FQGTGA. The DNA of the CDR3 is TGTGCCAGCAGCCAAGTCGCCGGGGAGCTGTTTTTT. This gives the protein CASSQVAGELFF.

Many counts were recorded for this clonotype. The chain combines TRBV7-3 with TRBJ1-1, with unresolved D. Germline-derived CDR1 and CDR2 are SGHTA and FQGTGA. V shed 5 bases and J shed 0 bases, with 7 bases lying between them. The CDR3 has 13 amino acids. The CDR3 DNA reads as TGTGCCAGCAGCCCGGACGTGAACACTGAAGCTTTCTTT. Its translation: CASSPDVNTEAFF.

V and J are TRBV6-1 and TRBJ1-5; TRBD1 matches 9 bases. V was clipped by 6 bases and J by 5 bases; unmatched bases: 8. CDR3 length: 15 amino acids. The germline V gene encodes CDR1 MNHNS and CDR2 SASEGT. CDR3 sequence reads: CASSPDRGPYQPQHF. CDR3 DNA sequence: TGTGCCAGCAGCCCGGACAGGGGACCCTATCAGCCCCAGCATTTT.

This clonotype has at least ten counts. The V gene is TRBV6-1, the J gene TRBJ1-2; D not resolved. From germline, CDR1 is MNHNS and CDR2 SASEGT. V shed 5 bases and J shed 5 bases, with 9 bases lying between them. CDR3 length: 12 amino acids. CDR3 amino acids: CASSQSLYGYTF. In DNA form, the CDR3 reads TGTGCCAGCAGTCAAAGCCTGTATGGCTACACCTTC.

In its sample, this clonotype was seen many times. The chain joins TRBV2 to TRBJ2-7; D gene ambiguous. The V and J ends lost 6 bases and 2 bases respectively, with 14 bases between them. The CDR3 has 14 residues. Germline V lookup: CDR1 SNHLY, CDR2 FYNNEI. The CDR3 region has the DNA TGTGCCAGCAGCCGCTCCAGCAATACCTACGAGCAGTACTTC. It is translated as CASSRSSNTYEQYF.

This clonotype showed up just a few times. CDR3 sequence reads: CASSLVPSGGYYEQYF. The CDR3 DNA sequence: TGCGCCAGCAGCTTGGTCCCTAGCGGGGGGTATTACGAGCAGTACTTC. The chain carries TRBV5-1 and TRBJ2-7, with TRBD2 matching over 11 bases. This CDR3 is 16 amino acids long. In germline, CDR1 is SGHRS, CDR2 YFSETQ. The ends lost 0 bases at V and 4 bases at J; junction bases unmatched: 6.

This clonotype was seen ten or more times. The rearrangement uses TRBV7-9 and TRBJ2-7, with D maybe TRBD1 (6 bases). Looked up from germline, CDR1 is SEHNR and CDR2 is FQNEAQ (reference sequence). Trimming pared 5 bases from V and 2 bases from J, leaving 16 bases between. This CDR3 comprises 15 residues. In DNA form, the CDR3 reads TGTGCCAGCAGCCCCCGACAGGACCTTCCCTACGAGCAGTACTTC. Its protein product is CASSPRQDLPYEQYF.

This clonotype was seen a few times. The chain uses TRBV10-3 and TRBJ1-2; 10 bases map to TRBD1. Germline V gene lookup returns CDR1 ENHRY and CDR2 SYGVKD. V shed 4 bases and J 5 bases; nucleotides not matched to a gene: 1. CDR3 size: 13 residues. This chain's CDR3 is CAISGDRGYGYTF. For the CDR3, the DNA is TGTGCCATCAGTGGGGACAGGGGTTATGGCTACACCTTC.

The chain employs TRBV4-2 and TRBJ2-1, with 9 bases matching TRBD2. Germline V CDR1 and CDR2: LGHNA, YNFKEQ. With 1 base clipped from V and 6 bases from J, the junction kept 10 bases outside the gene matches. This CDR3 spans 17 amino acids. CDR3 nucleotides: TGTGCCAGCAGCCAAGGCGTGCGGGGGGGCTTCGGCAATGAGCAGTTCTTC. Residues: CASSQGVRGGFGNEQFF.

This clonotype occurred a few times. The chain links TRBV6-1 to TRBJ1-5, with TRBD1 as a possible D gene (6 bases). The V end lost 6 bases, the J end lost 1 base, and 16 bases lay between the germline ends. There are 16 residues in the CDR3. Germline V gene lookup returns CDR1 MNHNS and CDR2 SASEGT. CDR3 in amino acids: CASSPITGYSNQPQHF. The DNA of the CDR3 is TGTGCCAGCAGCCCGATTACAGGGTACAGCAATCAGCCCCAGCATTTT.

This clonotype has ten or more counts. The rearrangement uses TRBV12-3 or TRBV12-4 and TRBJ1-1; weak D call: TRBD1 (5 bases). There are 14 residues in the CDR3. Trimming removed 3 bases at V and 3 bases at J, with 11 bases between. CDR3 bases: TGTGCCAGCAGTTTTGAGGGGACGGACACTGAAGCTTTCTTT. The encoded protein is CASSFEGTDTEAFF.

The chain links TRBV9 to TRBJ2-6; D is perhaps TRBD2 (6 bases). CDR3 size: 18 residues. The V gene lost 3 bases and the J gene lost 1 base, with 17 bases spanning the gap. Germline V CDR1 and CDR2: SGDLS, YYNGEE. CDR3 in amino acids: CASSARDLMKSGANVLTF. CDR3 nucleotide sequence: TGTGCCAGCAGCGCCCGGGACTTGATGAAATCTGGGGCCAACGTCCTGACTTTC.

In this sample, this clonotype turned up many times. This rearrangement joins TRBV15 to TRBJ2-6; D is undetermined. The CDR3 sequence is 14 residues long. Germline-derived CDR1 and CDR2 are LNHNV and YYDKDF (reference sequence). V gave up 4 bases and J gave up 0 bases, with 4 bases separating them. CDR3 sequence (DNA): TGTGCCACCAGCAAAGGCTCTGGGGCCAACGTCCTGACTTTC. It specifies CATSKGSGANVLTF.

In the case of this clonotype: A single base separates this from a much larger clone, so it may be a read error. DNA for the CDR3: TGTGCCACCAGTGATCCCGGGAGGGCTGAGGATACCCAGTACTTC. It yields the protein CATSDPGRAEDTQYF. V gene TRBV24-1 combines with J gene TRBJ2-5; 8 nucleotides match TRBD2. CDR3 size: 15 residues. The ends lost 3 bases at V and 8 bases at J; junction bases unmatched: 10. Germline V gene sequence: CDR1 KGHDR, CDR2 SFDVKD.

This clonotype was counted at least ten times. This chain joins TRBV12-3 or TRBV12-4 and TRBJ2-7, with 9 nucleotides matching TRBD1. The length of the CDR3 is 13 residues. Trimming took 6 bases from V and 4 from J; bases not matched to a gene: 4. The CDR3: CASRGTGQYEQYF. For the CDR3, the DNA is TGTGCCAGCAGGGGGACAGGGCAATACGAGCAGTACTTC.

This clonotype was counted ten times or more. The rearrangement uses TRBV15 and TRBJ1-2; no reliable D call. Trimming left V 1 base short and J 3 bases short, with 9 bases between. This CDR3 region has 14 residues. Germline lookup yields CDR1 LNHNV and CDR2 YYDKDF (reference sequence). In DNA, the CDR3 is TGTGCCACCAGCAGAGTGGAGGATGACTATGGCTACACCTTC. Its translation: CATSRVEDDYGYTF.

The V call is TRBV29-1, the J call TRBJ2-7; possibly TRBD1 for D (5 bases). The CDR3 runs 14 residues. Per the germline V gene, CDR1 is SQVTM and CDR2 is ANQGSEA. V was cut by 7 bases and J by 1 base, with 17 bases left in between. The CDR3 DNA reads TGCAGCGCCGCAGGGTCTTCCAGTTCCTACGAGCAGTACTTC. This sequence encodes CSAAGSSSSYEQYF.

This clonotype has a count of ten or more. CDR3 residues: CASSLSGEFEQYF. The CDR3, as DNA: TGTGCCAGCAGTTTATCCGGGGAGTTCGAGCAGTACTTC. This sequence joins TRBV27 and TRBJ2-7; the D gene is possibly TRBD2 (5 bases). Germline V gene sequence: CDR1 MNHEY, CDR2 SMNVEV (reference sequence). V lost 0 bases to trimming and J lost 6 bases, with 9 bases between them. This CDR3 has 13 amino acids.

This clonotype has ten or more counts. Since a much larger clone is just one base distant, this may be a read error. This chain joins TRBV7-8 and TRBJ1-1; D uncertain. Trimming pared 5 bases from V and 4 bases from J, leaving 14 bases between. CDR1 SGHVS and CDR2 FQNEAQ come from the germline V gene. This CDR3 is 14 amino acids long. DNA for the CDR3: TGTGCCAGCAGCCAGCGGACGGCGAGCACTGAAGCTTTCTTT. The encoded protein is CASSQRTASTEAFF.

DNA for the CDR3: TGTGCCAGCAGCTCCAGGGGCGGCTATGGCTACACCTTC. This translates into CASSSRGGYGYTF. The chain links TRBV7-2 to TRBJ1-2, with D possibly matching TRBD1 (6 bases). V gave up 4 bases and J gave up 4 bases, with 10 bases separating them. The CDR3 extends over 13 amino acids. CDR1 SGHTA and CDR2 FQGNSA come from the germline V gene. The entire variable domain, with the rest obtained from reference TRBV7-2 and TRBJ1-2, is as follows: GAGVSQSPSNKVTEKGKDVELRCDPISGHTALYWYRQSLGQGLEFLIYFQGNSAPDKSGLPSDRFSAERTGGSVSTLTIQRTQQEDSAVYLCASSSRGGYGYTFGSGTRLTVV.